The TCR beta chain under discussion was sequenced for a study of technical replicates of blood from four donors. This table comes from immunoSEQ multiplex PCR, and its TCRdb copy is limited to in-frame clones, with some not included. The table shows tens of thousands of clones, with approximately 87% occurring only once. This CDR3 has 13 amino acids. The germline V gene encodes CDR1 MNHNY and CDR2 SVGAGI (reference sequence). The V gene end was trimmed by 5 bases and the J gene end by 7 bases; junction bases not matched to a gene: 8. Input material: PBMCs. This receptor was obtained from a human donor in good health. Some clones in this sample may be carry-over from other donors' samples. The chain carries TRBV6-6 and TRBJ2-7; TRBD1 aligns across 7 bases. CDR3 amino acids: CASSTGTVGEQYF. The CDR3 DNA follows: TGTGCCAGCAGTACGGGGACAGTCGGGGAGCAGTACTTC.